This record looks at one T cell receptor beta chain sequence and its context. CDR3 length: 16 amino acids. Germline lookup yields CDR1 LGHDT and CDR2 YNNKEL (reference sequence). Between the trimmed V and J ends, which lost 0 bases and 3 bases, there was a span of 12 bases. In the authors' workflow: Quantification of nucleated cells was approximated via reference gene primer amplification. Only in-frame clones appear in the TCRdb table, and some are missing; sequencing was by immunoSEQ multiplex PCR. V, J and clone size derive from that table, while D and trimming were established from the DNA sequence. The sample contains 28,000 or so clones, approximately 83% of which appear only once. The data derive from a study of blood T cell repertoires in COVID-19. At the level of the study: Some COVID-19 samples were acute and others convalescent; all came from the United States, Italy and Spain. T cells, B-cell-depleted T cells, or PBMCs supplied cDNA or gDNA.

The sequence derives from a woman aged 80 or over with COVID-19, enrolled during active disease. Sequencing was done on a sample of peripheral blood. The genes are TRBV3-1 (or the pseudogene TRBV3-2) and TRBJ2-4; D possibly corresponds to TRBD2 (6 bases). The DNA for the CDR3 is TGTGCCAGCAGCCAAGATTCGGGGGTCCTCAAAAACATTCAGTACTTC. Amino acid sequence: CASSQDSGVLKNIQYF.